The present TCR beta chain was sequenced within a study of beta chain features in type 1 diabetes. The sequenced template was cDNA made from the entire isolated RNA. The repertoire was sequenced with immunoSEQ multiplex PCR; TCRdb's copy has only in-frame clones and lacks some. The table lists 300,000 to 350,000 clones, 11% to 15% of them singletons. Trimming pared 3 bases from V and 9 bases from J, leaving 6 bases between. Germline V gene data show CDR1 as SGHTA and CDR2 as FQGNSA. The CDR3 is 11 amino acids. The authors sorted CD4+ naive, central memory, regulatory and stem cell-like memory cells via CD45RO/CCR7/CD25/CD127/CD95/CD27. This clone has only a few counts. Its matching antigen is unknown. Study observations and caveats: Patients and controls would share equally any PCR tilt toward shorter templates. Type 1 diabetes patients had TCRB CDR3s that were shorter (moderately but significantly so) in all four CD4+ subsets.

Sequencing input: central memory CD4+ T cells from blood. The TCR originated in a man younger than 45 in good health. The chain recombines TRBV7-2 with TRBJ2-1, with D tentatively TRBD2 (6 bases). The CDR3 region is CASSFGSEQFF. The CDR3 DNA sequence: TGTGCCAGCAGCTTCGGGAGTGAGCAGTTCTTC.